Following are 27 T cell receptor beta chains from one sample sequenced in a study of cytomegalovirus exposure and HLA in healthy donors. Both 60 Vbeta primers and 13 Jbeta primers went into the PCR. Data came from immunoSEQ multiplex PCR; TCRdb stores just in-frame clones and leaves some out. The table has around 90,000 clones, roughly 85% seen once. Sequenced input: PBMCs. All receptors come from a man in his forties in good health and CMV-seropositive.

The chain has TRBV7-9 and TRBJ1-2; 8 bases match TRBD1. The CDR3 runs 15 residues. V lost 3 bases, J lost 2 bases, and 5 bases stayed unmatched. The germline gives CDR1 SEHNR, CDR2 FQNEAQ (reference sequence). CDR3 residues: CASSFRQGKNYGYTF. As DNA, the CDR3 is TGTGCCAGCAGCTTTAGACAGGGGAAGAACTATGGCTACACCTTC.

The V gene is TRBV10-1, the J gene TRBJ2-3, with unresolved D. Trimming removed 3 bases from V and 3 bases from J, with 4 bases in between. Germline loops: CDR1 WNHNN, CDR2 SYGVQD (reference sequence). The CDR3 has 12 amino acids. CDR3 in DNA: TGCGCCAGCAGTGAAGCAACAGATACGCAGTATTTT. Its translation is CASSEATDTQYF.

This clone was recorded a few times. The chain links TRBV5-5 to TRBJ2-2; 10 bases fit TRBD1. With V trimmed by 4 bases and J by 4 bases, 13 bases remained unmatched. CDR1 is SGHKS and CDR2 is YYEKEE in the germline V gene (reference sequence). This CDR3 spans 18 amino acids. This chain's CDR3 is CASSQSPGTGVGTGELFF. The CDR3 region has the DNA TGTGCCAGCAGCCAGAGTCCCGGGACAGGGGTGGGCACCGGGGAGCTGTTTTTT. The full variable domain, its missing parts supplied by reference TRBV5-5 and TRBJ2-2, is DAGVTQSPTHLIKTRGQQVTLRCSPISGHKSVSWYQQVLGQGPQFIFQYYEKEERGRGNFPDRFSARQFPNYSSELNVNALLLGDSALYLCASSQSPGTGVGTGELFFGEGSRLTVL.

The chain carries TRBV4-1 and TRBJ2-6; a possible D gene is TRBD1 (6 bases). The CDR3 totals 17 residues. V dropped 4 bases and J dropped 1 base, with 14 bases sitting between them. Germline V gives CDR1 MGHRA, CDR2 YSYEKL. This chain's CDR3 is CASSPGEGTSGANVLTF. The DNA of the CDR3 is TGCGCCAGCAGCCCAGGCGAGGGGACATCTGGGGCCAACGTCCTGACTTTC.

CDR3 loop: CASRQGTGLGQPQHF. CDR3 sequence (DNA): TGTGCCAGTAGGCAAGGAACAGGGTTAGGGCAGCCCCAGCATTTT. The V and J genes are TRBV19 and TRBJ1-5; tentatively, D is TRBD1 (6 bases). The ends were cut back, 6 bases at V and 7 bases at J, with 19 bases in the middle. CDR1 and CDR2 (germline): LNHDA, SQIVND (reference sequence). The CDR3 consists of 15 residues.

Only one count was recorded for this clone. The rearrangement links TRBV28 to TRBJ2-2; perhaps TRBD2 as D (5 bases). Germline CDR1 MDHEN, CDR2 SYDVKM. The germline V and J ends were trimmed by 5 bases and 8 bases, with 18 bases remaining between them. The length of the CDR3 is 15 residues. CDR3 sequence: CASSPLYGLSGELFF. The CDR3 DNA is TGTGCCAGCAGTCCCCTTTATGGACTCTCGGGGGAGCTGTTTTTT.

Notes on this clone: The junction shows a germline mismatch at one end, possibly a read error. The chain couples TRBV6-5 to TRBJ2-7, with 9 bases aligning to TRBD1. The CDR3 consists of 13 residues. CDR1 and CDR2 from the germline V gene are MNHEY and SVGAGI. This CDR3 reads CASRTGGSHEQYF. CDR3 nucleotides: TGTGCCAGCAGAACAGGGGGCTCCCACGAGCAGTACTTC.

The V call is TRBV28, the J call TRBJ2-1, with TRBD1 identical over 8 bases. V was pared by 5 bases and J by 9 bases, with 6 bases of the junction left unmatched. The CDR3 has 13 residues. In germline, CDR1 is MDHEN, CDR2 SYDVKM. The CDR3 loop reads CASSPTQGGEQFF. CDR3 DNA sequence: TGTGCCAGCAGTCCGACACAGGGGGGTGAGCAGTTCTTC.

This chain links TRBV7-9 with TRBJ2-7; 8 bases align to TRBD1. Germline loops: CDR1 SEHNR, CDR2 FQNEAQ (reference sequence). The CDR3 length is 15 residues. J was trimmed by 1 base and V by 8 bases; bases with no gene match: 10. As DNA, the CDR3 is TGTGCCAGCCAAAGACAGGGGCAAAATTCCTACGAGCAGTACTTC. This gives the protein CASQRQGQNSYEQYF.

V and J are TRBV7-3 and TRBJ2-1; tentatively, D is TRBD2 (6 bases). V lost 2 bases and J 9 bases, leaving 11 bases between the germline ends. This CDR3 is 13 amino acids long. Germline V gives CDR1 SGHTA, CDR2 FQGTGA. The CDR3 reads CASSLELASEQFF. CDR3 sequence (DNA): TGTGCCAGCAGCTTAGAACTAGCCAGTGAGCAGTTCTTC.

The chain has TRBV19 and TRBJ2-3; TRBD2 matches at 13 bases. The germline V gene encodes CDR1 LNHDA and CDR2 SQIVND (reference sequence). This CDR3 comprises 16 residues. V lost 10 bases and J lost 5; bases outside the gene matches: 12. This CDR3 reads CANRDSGLAGEDTQYF. In DNA, the CDR3 is TGTGCCAATCGAGACTCCGGACTAGCGGGAGAAGATACGCAGTATTTT.

The rearrangement joins TRBV18 to TRBJ2-1; 9 bases align to TRBD1. Germline-derived CDR1 and CDR2 are KGHSH and LQKENI. The CDR3 has 14 amino acids. Losses at the gene ends were 3 bases for V and 6 bases for J; bases not matched to a gene: 3. The CDR3 sequence: CASSPDRGSNEQFF. The CDR3 DNA is TGTGCCAGCTCACCGGACAGGGGAAGCAATGAGCAGTTCTTC. Filled out from reference TRBV18 and TRBJ2-1, the complete variable domain reads NAGVMQNPRHLVRRRGQEARLRCSPMKGHSHVYWYRQLPEEGLKFMVYLQKENIIDESGMPKERFSAEFPKEGPSILRIQQVVRGDSAAYFCASSPDRGSNEQFFGPGTRLTVL.

This clone was seen just once. The chain combines TRBV18 with TRBJ2-3; D is possibly TRBD2 (5 bases). Deletions cut 0 bases from V and 5 bases from J, with 12 bases between. CDR1 is KGHSH and CDR2 is LQKENI in the germline V gene. The CDR3 totals 15 residues. The CDR3 loop is CASSPPEVYRDTQYF. As DNA, the CDR3 is TGTGCCAGCTCACCACCGGAGGTTTACCGAGATACGCAGTATTTT.

In its sample, this clone was seen a few times. The V and J genes are TRBV6-1 and TRBJ1-1; possibly TRBD1 for D (6 bases). The CDR3 extends over 13 amino acids. The V end was cut by 8 bases, the J end by 1 base, with 11 bases between. Germline CDR1 MNHNS, CDR2 SASEGT. The CDR3 nucleotides read TGTGCCAGCGTCATGGGGGCGAACACTGAAGCTTTCTTT. Amino acid sequence: CASVMGANTEAFF.

The J gene is TRBJ1-2, the V gene TRBV7-2; D uncertain. Trimming pared 1 base from V and 8 bases from J, leaving 8 bases between. This CDR3 is built from 12 residues. The V gene's germline CDR1 is SGHTA and CDR2 FQGNSA. CDR3 region: CASSLGPLGYTF. CDR3 coding DNA: TGTGCCAGCAGCTTAGGGCCGCTGGGCTACACCTTC.

The CDR3 protein is CASRMRDRDYGYTF. The CDR3 nucleotides are TGTGCCAGTAGGATGAGGGACAGGGACTATGGCTACACCTTC. The chain links TRBV19 to TRBJ1-2; 9 bases line up with TRBD1. The junction had 5 bases not matched to a gene; V was cut back by 6 bases and J by 3 bases. The CDR3 consists of 14 residues. Per germline, CDR1 LNHDA and CDR2 SQIVND (reference sequence).

This CDR3 reads CASSFPGNTIYF. CDR3 bases: TGTGCCAGCAGCTTCCCAGGAAACACCATATATTTT. The chain employs TRBV7-8 and TRBJ1-3; D call uncertain. There are 12 residues in the CDR3. The germline gives CDR1 SGHVS, CDR2 FQNEAQ. V lost 3 bases, J lost 4 bases, and 4 bases lay in between.

This clone was seen only a few times. This chain links TRBV5-6 with TRBJ1-6; unclear D gene. V lost 6 bases to trimming and J lost 9 bases, with 13 bases between them. Looked up from germline, CDR1 is SGHDT and CDR2 is YYEEEE. This CDR3 is 13 amino acids long. The CDR3 region is CASTRRAGSPLHF. CDR3 DNA sequence: TGTGCCAGCACCCGAAGAGCGGGTTCACCCCTCCACTTT.

V is TRBV6-1 and J is TRBJ2-7, with D uncertain. The V end lost 7 bases, the J end lost 4 bases, and 8 bases lay between the germline ends. Germline CDR1 is MNHNS and CDR2 is SASEGT. This CDR3 contains 11 residues. The CDR3 loop is CASNVLYEQYF. Here the CDR3 DNA reads TGTGCCAGCAATGTCTTATACGAGCAGTACTTC.

The rearrangement joins TRBV2 to TRBJ2-5, with 7 bases fitting TRBD2. J lost 7 bases, V lost 3 bases, and 8 bases had no gene match. The CDR3 has 14 residues. The V gene's germline CDR1 is SNHLY and CDR2 FYNNEI. CDR3 sequence: CASSDLGGSGTQYF. The DNA for the CDR3 is TGTGCCAGCAGTGACCTGGGCGGGAGTGGGACCCAGTACTTC.

CDR3 sequence: CASRKLSGYTF. DNA for the CDR3: TGTGCCAGCAGGAAACTATCGGGCTACACCTTC. This chain links TRBV5-6 with TRBJ1-2, with D hard to call. The CDR3 extends over 11 amino acids. V gave up 5 bases and J gave up 8 bases, with 10 bases separating them. Germline values: CDR1 SGHDT, CDR2 YYEEEE.

The chain combines TRBV19 with TRBJ1-1; D remains unclear. Between the trimmed V and J ends, which lost 2 bases and 5 bases, there was a span of 15 bases. Looked up from germline, CDR1 is LNHDA and CDR2 is SQIVND (reference sequence). This CDR3 spans 15 amino acids. This CDR3 is CASSILEGSRTEAFF. CDR3 DNA sequence: TGTGCCAGTAGTATACTAGAGGGATCGAGGACTGAAGCTTTCTTT.

The J gene is TRBJ2-7, the V gene TRBV21-1; the table's D call TRBD2 went unverified against the DNA. TRBV21-1 is described as a pseudogene. The CDR3 covers 14 residues. CDR3 coding DNA: TGTGCCAGCAGCGTTCGGACTAGCAGCTACGAGCAGTACTTC. It encodes CASSVRTSSYEQYF.

This clone is a singleton in its sample. V gene TRBV6-1 combines with J gene TRBJ1-1, with D possibly TRBD1 on 5 matching bases. The germline V gene encodes CDR1 MNHNS and CDR2 SASEGT. CDR3 length equals 13 residues. The ends were cut back, 7 bases at V and 10 bases at J, with 19 bases in the middle. The CDR3 sequence is CASIGDFGLGAFF. The CDR3 DNA reads as TGTGCCAGCATTGGGGACTTCGGCCTTGGAGCTTTCTTT.

In the case of this clone: Sequence at one end of the junction differs from germline and may be a read error. The rearrangement links TRBV7-9 to TRBJ1-6; no firm D call. Germline V gives CDR1 SEHNR, CDR2 FQNEAQ (reference sequence). The CDR3 loop spans 12 amino acids. The CDR3 nucleotides read TGTTCCAGCAGCCGGGTGGATTCACCCCTCCACTTT. Protein: CSSSRVDSPLHF. Filled out from reference TRBV7-9 and TRBJ1-6, the complete variable domain reads DTGVSQNPRHKITKRGQNVTFRCDPISEHNRLYWYRQTLGQGPEFLTYFQNEAQLEKSRLLSDRFSAERPKGSFSTLEIQRTEQGDSAMYLCSSSRVDSPLHFGNGTRLTVT.

The rearrangement joins TRBV7-9 to TRBJ1-2; D is possibly TRBD1 (6 bases). The ends were cut back, 4 bases at V and 7 bases at J, with 10 bases in the middle. From germline, CDR1 is SEHNR and CDR2 FQNEAQ (reference sequence). CDR3 length: 12 residues. CDR3: CASSYETGGYTF. CDR3 nucleotide sequence: TGTGCCAGCAGCTACGAGACAGGTGGCTACACCTTC.

J is TRBJ1-2 and V is TRBV19; perhaps TRBD1 as D (6 bases). Deletions cut 5 bases from V and 5 bases from J, with 12 bases between. Germline V gene sequence: CDR1 LNHDA, CDR2 SQIVND (reference sequence). The CDR3 has 13 amino acids. The CDR3 bases are TGTGCCAGTAGTCCCCTGGACAGATATGGCTACACCTTC. Its translation: CASSPLDRYGYTF.